A single sample is the source of the 26 T cell receptor beta chains below, sequenced in a study of cytomegalovirus exposure and HLA in healthy donors. The PCR employed 60 Vbeta primers together with 13 Jbeta primers. Sequenced by immunoSEQ multiplex PCR; TCRdb stores in-frame clones only, minus some. The table records 120,000 to 150,000 clones, about 76% of them present only once. Material: PBMCs. These receptors came from a man younger than 30 in good health and CMV-seronegative.

In this sample, this clone turned up a few times. This same CDR3 is encoded by further DNA sequences in the sample. The chain recombines TRBV7-9 with TRBJ2-3; TRBD1 matches at 9 bases. The CDR3 contains 16 residues. V lost 5 bases, J lost 5 bases, and 11 bases stayed unmatched. Germline lookup yields CDR1 SEHNR and CDR2 FQNEAQ (reference sequence). CDR3 sequence: CASSQFGTGSIDTQYF. The CDR3 bases are TGTGCCAGCAGCCAGTTCGGGACAGGGTCAATAGATACGCAGTATTTT.

The gene calls are TRBV7-2 and TRBJ1-2, with 11 positions matching TRBD1. Germline V lookup: CDR1 SGHTA, CDR2 FQGNSA. V shed 5 bases, J shed 4 bases, and the junction held 6 bases outside the gene matches. The CDR3 is made up of 15 amino acids. DNA for the CDR3: TGTGCCAGCAGCACACGGACAGGGGGCGGCTATGGCTACACCTTC. This translates into CASSTRTGGGYGYTF.

This chain uses TRBV7-6 with TRBJ2-1; TRBD2 matches at 13 bases. This CDR3 comprises 16 residues. The trim removed 3 bases at V and 7 bases at J, leaving 6 bases unmatched. Germline V gene lookup returns CDR1 SGHVS and CDR2 FNYEAQ. Written as DNA, the CDR3 is TGTGCCAGCAGCTTTGGACTAGCGGGAGTGGGGAATGAGCAGTTCTTC. It translates to CASSFGLAGVGNEQFF.

The chain links TRBV2 to TRBJ2-5, with D maybe TRBD2 (5 bases). Trimming stripped 6 bases from V and 0 bases from J, with 23 bases between. The CDR3 runs to 18 residues. CDR1 and CDR2 from the germline V gene are SNHLY and FYNNEI. CDR3 in amino acids: CASRSTAPGISYQETQYF. DNA for the CDR3: TGTGCCAGCAGATCCACAGCGCCGGGGATTTCGTACCAAGAGACCCAGTACTTC.

The chain joins TRBV30 to TRBJ2-7; D gene uncertain. Germline values: CDR1 GTSNPN, CDR2 SVGIG (reference sequence). Trimming took off 0 bases at V and 4 bases at J, with 4 bases between the two ends. The CDR3 consists of 11 residues. In nucleotides, the CDR3 is TGTGCCTGGAGTGTAGAGTACGAGCAGTACTTC. Protein sequence: CAWSVEYEQYF.

The V call is TRBV30, the J call TRBJ2-2, with D unresolved. Per the germline V gene, CDR1 is GTSNPN and CDR2 is SVGIG (reference sequence). CDR3 length: 14 residues. Trimming took 1 base from V and 4 from J, leaving 10 bases between them. CDR3 region: CAWSGGLLTGELFF. CDR3 nucleotide sequence: TGTGCCTGGAGTGGAGGCCTCCTCACCGGGGAGCTGTTTTTT.

This clone was seen only once. CDR3 sequence reads: CAIKGTGGGTEAFF. For the CDR3, the DNA is TGTGCCATCAAAGGGACAGGGGGCGGCACTGAAGCTTTCTTT. The chain joins TRBV10-3 to TRBJ1-1; 12 nucleotides agree with TRBD1. V lost 7 bases, J lost 4 bases, and 4 bases stayed unmatched. The CDR3 runs to 14 residues. Looked up from germline, CDR1 is ENHRY and CDR2 is SYGVKD.

The rearrangement uses TRBV14 and TRBJ2-1, with 8 bases lining up with TRBD1. CDR1 is SGHDN and CDR2 is FVKESK in the germline V gene. This CDR3 region has 14 residues. The V segment lost 4 bases and the J segment 4 bases; nucleotides outside the gene matches: 3. The CDR3: CASSPQGGYNEQFF. CDR3 sequence (DNA): TGTGCCAGCAGCCCACAGGGGGGATACAATGAGCAGTTCTTC.

The rearrangement links TRBV5-8 to TRBJ2-5, with 7 bases identical to TRBD1. The CDR3 totals 18 residues. CDR1 and CDR2 from the germline V gene are SGHTS and YDEGEE. Trimming removed 4 bases from V and 2 bases from J; junction bases left unmatched: 17. CDR3 region: CASSGSRGSWGPQETQYF. The CDR3 DNA follows: TGTGCCAGCAGCGGGAGCAGGGGGAGCTGGGGACCGCAAGAGACCCAGTACTTC.

The chain joins TRBV11-3 to TRBJ2-1; unclear D gene. CDR3 length equals 12 residues. Germline V gene lookup returns CDR1 SGHNT and CDR2 YENEEA. The V end lost 6 bases, the J end lost 6 bases, and 9 bases lay between the germline ends. For the CDR3, the DNA is TGTGCCAGCAGTGGCCGAATCAATGAGCAGTTCTTC. This sequence encodes CASSGRINEQFF.

V and J are TRBV5-6 and TRBJ1-2; TRBD1 matches at 7 bases. This CDR3 is built from 14 residues. The trim removed 0 bases at V and 5 bases at J, leaving 4 bases unmatched. The germline V gene encodes CDR1 SGHDT and CDR2 YYEEEE. The CDR3 loop is CASSLEGGRYGYTF. Written as DNA, the CDR3 is TGTGCCAGCAGCTTGGAAGGGGGCAGGTATGGCTACACCTTC.

V usage is TRBV29-1 and J usage is TRBJ2-7; perhaps TRBD2 as D (5 bases). The V and J ends lost 3 bases and 5 bases respectively, with 11 bases between them. The CDR3 totals 12 residues. Germline V gives CDR1 SQVTM, CDR2 ANQGSEA. CDR3 residues: CSVDGDWDEQYF. CDR3 DNA sequence: TGCAGCGTTGACGGGGATTGGGACGAGCAGTACTTC.

This clone showed up just once. The chain recombines TRBV19 with TRBJ2-7, with TRBD1 matching 11 bases. The CDR3 is made up of 15 amino acids. The V gene's germline CDR1 is LNHDA and CDR2 SQIVND (reference sequence). V was pared by 5 bases and J by 2 bases, with 5 bases of the junction left unmatched. The CDR3 sequence is CASSVGQGATYEQYF. The CDR3 DNA reads as TGTGCCAGTAGTGTAGGACAGGGGGCTACCTACGAGCAGTACTTC.

The chain employs TRBV5-1 and TRBJ2-7; D is perhaps TRBD1 (6 bases). Germline-derived CDR1 and CDR2 are SGHRS and YFSETQ. This CDR3 contains 15 residues. The V and J ends lost 0 bases and 0 bases respectively, with 10 bases between them. The chain's CDR3 is CASSLGDTFSYEQYF. In DNA, the CDR3 is TGCGCCAGCAGCTTGGGGGACACGTTCTCCTACGAGCAGTACTTC.

The gene calls are TRBV14 and TRBJ1-1; no firm D call. V lost 2 bases and J lost 0, with 4 bases in between. Looked up from germline, CDR1 is SGHDN and CDR2 is FVKESK. The CDR3 sequence is 13 residues long. CDR3 nucleotide sequence: TGTGCCAGCAGCCAAAACATGAACACTGAAGCTTTCTTT. Translation gives CASSQNMNTEAFF.

The chain has TRBV9 and TRBJ1-1; no reliable D call. V was shortened by 0 bases and J by 1 base, with 10 bases between the two germline ends. This CDR3 contains 15 residues. Germline CDR1 and CDR2: SGDLS and YYNGEE. The CDR3 nucleotides read TGTGCCAGCAGCGTAGTTCTGGGCCGGAACACTGAAGCTTTCTTT. This translates into CASSVVLGRNTEAFF.

The CDR3 coding sequence is TGTGCCAGCAGTGAGTCTACCTACCAAGAGACCCAGTACTTC. Its protein product is CASSESTYQETQYF. V and J are TRBV6-1 and TRBJ2-5; D uncertain. CDR3 size: 14 residues. V lost 3 bases, J lost 0 bases, and 8 bases lay in between. Germline V lookup: CDR1 MNHNS, CDR2 SASEGT.

This clone came up a few times. The V gene is TRBV18, the J gene TRBJ1-2; D possibly corresponds to TRBD1 (5 bases). V was clipped by 2 bases and J by 1 base, with 17 bases between them. Germline CDR1 reads KGHSH; CDR2 reads LQKENI. This CDR3 region has 17 residues. CDR3 region: CASSPSLQEYLNYGYTF. CDR3 DNA: TGTGCCAGCTCACCATCGCTACAGGAGTATCTTAACTATGGCTACACCTTC.

This clone has a handful of counts. This chain joins TRBV18 and TRBJ2-7, with 7 bases aligning to TRBD1. Unmatched junction bases numbered 3, after V lost 3 bases and J lost 7 bases. The germline V gene encodes CDR1 KGHSH and CDR2 LQKENI. The CDR3 covers 12 residues. This chain's CDR3 is CASSPRTGEQYF. The CDR3 region has the DNA TGTGCCAGCTCACCTAGGACAGGAGAGCAGTACTTC.

The chain employs TRBV18 and TRBJ2-7, with 9 bases lining up with TRBD1. Per germline, CDR1 KGHSH and CDR2 LQKENI. The CDR3 runs 15 residues. Germline trimming cut 0 bases from V and 3 bases from J; bases unmatched to any gene: 3. The CDR3 DNA is TGTGCCAGCTCACCACCGGGACAGGGTATCTACGAGCAGTACTTC. This codes for CASSPPGQGIYEQYF.

The genes are TRBV7-9 and TRBJ1-4; D gene uncertain. The CDR3 totals 14 residues. The germline gives CDR1 SEHNR, CDR2 FQNEAQ (reference sequence). V lost 4 bases and J 4 bases, leaving 10 bases between the germline ends. This chain's CDR3 is CASSSSVNNEKLFF. The CDR3 DNA sequence: TGTGCCAGCAGCTCCTCGGTGAATAATGAAAAACTGTTTTTT.

V and J are TRBV29-1 and TRBJ1-5; 9 bases align to TRBD1. CDR3 size: 14 residues. Germline loops: CDR1 SQVTM, CDR2 ANQGSEA. J lost 7 bases, V lost 6 bases, and 10 bases had no gene match. This chain's CDR3 is CSVSKGTGKQPQHF. The CDR3 DNA sequence: TGCAGCGTCTCAAAGGGGACAGGGAAACAGCCCCAGCATTTT.

The chain recombines TRBV7-9 with TRBJ2-3; TRBD2 matches at 8 bases. CDR3 length: 17 residues. V gave up 1 base and J gave up 2 bases; unmatched junction bases: 8. Per the germline V gene, CDR1 is SEHNR and CDR2 is FQNEAQ (reference sequence). In nucleotides, the CDR3 is TGTGCCAGCAGCTTAGTAAGGGCGGGAGGACCCACAGATACGCAGTATTTT. Its translation: CASSLVRAGGPTDTQYF.

This clone was recorded once. This chain links TRBV30 with TRBJ2-3, with 8 bases aligning to TRBD1. CDR1 is GTSNPN and CDR2 is SVGIG in the germline V gene (reference sequence). The CDR3 has 15 amino acids. Unmatched junction bases numbered 10, after V lost 2 bases and J lost 6 bases. The CDR3 spells CAWSNPGGLFDTQYF. CDR3 DNA sequence: TGTGCCTGGAGTAACCCAGGGGGCCTGTTTGATACGCAGTATTTT. Together with reference TRBV30 and TRBJ2-3, the CDR3 gives the full variable domain: SQTIHQWPATLVQPVGSPLSLECTVEGTSNPNLYWYRQAAGRGLQLLFYSVGIGQISSEVPQNLSASRPQDRQFILSSKKLLLSDSGFYLCAWSNPGGLFDTQYFGPGTRLTVL.

This clone was seen only a few times. The chain carries TRBV6-5 and TRBJ1-1; D is perhaps TRBD1 (5 bases). CDR3 size: 13 residues. V was shortened by 11 bases and J by 4 bases, with 17 bases between the two germline ends. Germline-derived CDR1 and CDR2 are MNHEY and SVGAGI. This chain's CDR3 is CACQGSTGTEAFF. The CDR3 DNA is TGTGCCTGCCAGGGATCGACGGGCACTGAAGCTTTCTTT.

The table lists this clone with a few counts. The chain combines TRBV6-1 with TRBJ2-5; TRBD2 aligns across 7 bases. CDR1 is MNHNS and CDR2 is SASEGT in the germline V gene. This CDR3 is 17 amino acids long. The junction had 10 bases not matched to a gene; V was cut back by 2 bases and J by 1 base. The CDR3 reads CASSESGAGLIQETQYF. The CDR3 bases are TGTGCCAGCAGTGAAAGCGGGGCAGGGTTAATCCAAGAGACCCAGTACTTC.